This TCR beta chain was profiled in a study of cytomegalovirus exposure and HLA in healthy donors. With respect to this clone: The antigen remains unidentified.

General study points: It was 150 to 200 TCR beta chains that were listed as cytomegalovirus-associated.

Profiling relied on immunoSEQ multiplex PCR, and the TCRdb table lists in-frame clones only, not all of them. The sample has under 200,000 clones, about 86% seen once; the top ten hold 2% to 2.5%. Germline V gene lookup returns CDR1 DFQATT and CDR2 SNEGSKA (reference sequence). This CDR3 has 11 residues. The chain carries TRBV20-1 and TRBJ1-6; TRBD1 matches at 7 bases. What was sequenced was PBMCs. The TCR sequence derives from a woman younger than 30 in good health and CMV-seronegative. CDR3 protein: CSTGADSPLHF. The DNA for the CDR3 is TGCTCTACAGGGGCGGATTCACCCCTCCACTTT.